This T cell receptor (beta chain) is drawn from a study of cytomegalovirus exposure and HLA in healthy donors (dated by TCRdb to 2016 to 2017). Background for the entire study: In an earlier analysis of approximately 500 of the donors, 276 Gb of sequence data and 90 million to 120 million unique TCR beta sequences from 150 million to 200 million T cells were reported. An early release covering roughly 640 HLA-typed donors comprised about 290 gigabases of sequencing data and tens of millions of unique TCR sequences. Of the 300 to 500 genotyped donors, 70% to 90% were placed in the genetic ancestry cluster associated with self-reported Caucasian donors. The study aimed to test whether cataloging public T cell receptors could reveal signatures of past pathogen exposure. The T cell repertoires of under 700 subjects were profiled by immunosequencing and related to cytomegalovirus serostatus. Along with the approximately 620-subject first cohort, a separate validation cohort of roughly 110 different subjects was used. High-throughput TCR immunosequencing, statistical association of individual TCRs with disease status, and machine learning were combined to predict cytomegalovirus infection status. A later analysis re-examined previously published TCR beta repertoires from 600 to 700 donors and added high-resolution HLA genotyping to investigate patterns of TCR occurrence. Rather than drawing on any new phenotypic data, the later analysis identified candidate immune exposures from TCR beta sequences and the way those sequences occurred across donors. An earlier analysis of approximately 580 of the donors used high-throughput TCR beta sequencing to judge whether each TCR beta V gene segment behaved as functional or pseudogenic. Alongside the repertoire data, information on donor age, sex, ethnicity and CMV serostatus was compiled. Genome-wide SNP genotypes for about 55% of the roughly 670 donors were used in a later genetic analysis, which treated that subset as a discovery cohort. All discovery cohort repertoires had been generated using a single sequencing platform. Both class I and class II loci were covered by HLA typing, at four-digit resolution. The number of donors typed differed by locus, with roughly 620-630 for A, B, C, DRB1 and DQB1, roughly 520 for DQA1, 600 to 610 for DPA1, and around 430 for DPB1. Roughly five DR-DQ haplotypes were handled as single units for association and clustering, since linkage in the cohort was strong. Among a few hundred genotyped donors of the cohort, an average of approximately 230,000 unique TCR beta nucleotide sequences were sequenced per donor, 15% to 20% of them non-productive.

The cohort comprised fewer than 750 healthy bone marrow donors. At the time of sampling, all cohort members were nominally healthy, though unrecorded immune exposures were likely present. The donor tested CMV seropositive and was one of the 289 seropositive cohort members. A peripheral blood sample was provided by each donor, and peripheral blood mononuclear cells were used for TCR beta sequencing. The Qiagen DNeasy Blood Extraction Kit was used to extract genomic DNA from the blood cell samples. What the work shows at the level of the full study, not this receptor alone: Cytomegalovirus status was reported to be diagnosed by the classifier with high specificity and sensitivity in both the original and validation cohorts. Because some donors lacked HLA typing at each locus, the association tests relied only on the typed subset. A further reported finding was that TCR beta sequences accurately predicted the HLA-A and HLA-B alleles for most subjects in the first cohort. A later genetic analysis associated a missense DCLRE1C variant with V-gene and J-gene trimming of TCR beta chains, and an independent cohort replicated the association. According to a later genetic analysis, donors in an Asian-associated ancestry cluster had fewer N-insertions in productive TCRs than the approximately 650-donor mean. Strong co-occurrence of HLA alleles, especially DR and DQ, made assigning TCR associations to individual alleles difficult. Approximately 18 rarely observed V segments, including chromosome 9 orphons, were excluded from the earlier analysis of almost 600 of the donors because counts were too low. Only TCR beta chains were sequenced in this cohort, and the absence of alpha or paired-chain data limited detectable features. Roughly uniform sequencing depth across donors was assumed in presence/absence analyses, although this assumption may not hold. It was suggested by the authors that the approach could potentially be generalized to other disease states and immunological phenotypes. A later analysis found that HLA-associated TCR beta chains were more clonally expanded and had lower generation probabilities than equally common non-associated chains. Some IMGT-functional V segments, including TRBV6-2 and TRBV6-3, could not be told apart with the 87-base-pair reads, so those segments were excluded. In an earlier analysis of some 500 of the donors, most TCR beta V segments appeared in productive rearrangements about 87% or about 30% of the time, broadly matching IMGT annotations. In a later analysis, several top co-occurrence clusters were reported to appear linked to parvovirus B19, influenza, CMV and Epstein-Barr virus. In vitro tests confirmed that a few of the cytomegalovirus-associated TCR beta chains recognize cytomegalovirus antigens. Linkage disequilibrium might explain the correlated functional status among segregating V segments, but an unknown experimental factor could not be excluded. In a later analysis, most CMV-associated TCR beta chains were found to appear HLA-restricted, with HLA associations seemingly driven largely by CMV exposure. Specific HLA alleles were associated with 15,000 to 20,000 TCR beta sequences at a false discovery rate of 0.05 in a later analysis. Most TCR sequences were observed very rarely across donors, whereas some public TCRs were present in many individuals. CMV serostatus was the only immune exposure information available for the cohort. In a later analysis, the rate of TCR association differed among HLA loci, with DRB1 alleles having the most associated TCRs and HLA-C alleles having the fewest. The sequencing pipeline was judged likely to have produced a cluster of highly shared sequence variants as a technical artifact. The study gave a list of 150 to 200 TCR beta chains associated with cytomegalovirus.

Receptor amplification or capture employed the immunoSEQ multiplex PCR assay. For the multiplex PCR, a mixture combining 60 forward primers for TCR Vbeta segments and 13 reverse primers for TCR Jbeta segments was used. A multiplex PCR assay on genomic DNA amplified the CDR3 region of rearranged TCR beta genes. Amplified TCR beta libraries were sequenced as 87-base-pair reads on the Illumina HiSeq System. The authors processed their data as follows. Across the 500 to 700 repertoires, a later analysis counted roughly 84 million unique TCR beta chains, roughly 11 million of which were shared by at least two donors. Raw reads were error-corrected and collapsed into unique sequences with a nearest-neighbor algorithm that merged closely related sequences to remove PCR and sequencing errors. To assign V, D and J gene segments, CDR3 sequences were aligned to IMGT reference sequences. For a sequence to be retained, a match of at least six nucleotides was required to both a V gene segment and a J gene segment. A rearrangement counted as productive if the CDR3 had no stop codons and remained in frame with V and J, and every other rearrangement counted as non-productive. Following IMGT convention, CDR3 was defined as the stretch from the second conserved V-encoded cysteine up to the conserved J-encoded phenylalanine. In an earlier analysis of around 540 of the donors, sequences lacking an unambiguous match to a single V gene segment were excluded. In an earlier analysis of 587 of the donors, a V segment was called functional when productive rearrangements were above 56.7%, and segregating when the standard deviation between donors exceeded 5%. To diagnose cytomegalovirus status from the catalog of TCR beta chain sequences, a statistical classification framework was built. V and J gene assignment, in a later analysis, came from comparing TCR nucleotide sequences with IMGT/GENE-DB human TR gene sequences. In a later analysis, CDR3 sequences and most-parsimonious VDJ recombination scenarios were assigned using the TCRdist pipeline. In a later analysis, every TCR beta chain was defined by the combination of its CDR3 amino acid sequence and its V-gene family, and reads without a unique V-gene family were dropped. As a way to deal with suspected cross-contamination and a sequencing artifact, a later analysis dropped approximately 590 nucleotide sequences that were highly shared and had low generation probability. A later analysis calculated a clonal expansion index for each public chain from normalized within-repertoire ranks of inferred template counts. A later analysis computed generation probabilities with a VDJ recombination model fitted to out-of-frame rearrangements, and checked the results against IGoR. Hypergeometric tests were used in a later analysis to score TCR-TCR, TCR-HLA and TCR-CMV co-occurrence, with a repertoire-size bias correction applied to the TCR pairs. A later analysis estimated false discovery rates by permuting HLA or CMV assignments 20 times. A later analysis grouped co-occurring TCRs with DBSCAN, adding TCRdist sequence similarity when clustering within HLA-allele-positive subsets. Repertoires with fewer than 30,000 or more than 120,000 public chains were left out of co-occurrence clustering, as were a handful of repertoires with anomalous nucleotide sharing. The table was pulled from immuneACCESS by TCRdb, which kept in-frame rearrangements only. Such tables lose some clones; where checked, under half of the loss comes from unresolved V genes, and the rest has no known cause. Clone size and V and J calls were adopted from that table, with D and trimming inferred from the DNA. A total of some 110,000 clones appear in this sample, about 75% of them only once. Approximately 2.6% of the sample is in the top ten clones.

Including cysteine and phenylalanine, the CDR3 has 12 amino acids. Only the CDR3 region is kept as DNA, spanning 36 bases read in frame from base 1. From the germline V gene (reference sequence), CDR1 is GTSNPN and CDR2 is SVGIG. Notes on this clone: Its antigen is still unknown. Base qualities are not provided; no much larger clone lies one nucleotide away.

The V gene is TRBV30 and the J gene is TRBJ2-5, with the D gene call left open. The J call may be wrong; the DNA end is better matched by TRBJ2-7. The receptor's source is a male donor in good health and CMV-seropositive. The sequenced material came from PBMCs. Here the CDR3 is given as CALGGGKYEQYF. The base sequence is TGTGCCCTAGGCGGTGGCAAGTACGAGCAGTACTTC.